This T cell receptor (beta chain) is drawn from a study of cytomegalovirus exposure and HLA in healthy donors. Broader study findings: The listing of 150 to 200 TCR beta chains classed them as cytomegalovirus-associated. When analyzed later, a missense DCLRE1C variant was found to be linked to TCR beta V- and J-gene trimming.

Primers: 60 Vbeta forward and 13 Jbeta reverse. Assay: immunoSEQ multiplex PCR; the TCRdb copy retains only in-frame clones and omits some. The sample holds 180,000 or so clones, just under 80% seen once. This clone was seen once. Its antigen remains unknown. Trimming cost V 5 bases and J 2 bases; bases outside gene matches: 6. The CDR3 covers 15 residues. Germline CDR1 and CDR2: GTSNPN and SVGIG (reference sequence). This TCR came from a woman aged 25 to 45 in good health and CMV-seronegative. The J gene is TRBJ2-7, the V gene TRBV30, with 13 bases aligning to TRBD2. Sequencing was done on a sample of PBMCs. CDR3 DNA: TGTGCCTGGGGCCCCGGGACTAGCGGGACCTACGAGCAGTACTTC. Protein sequence: CAWGPGTSGTYEQYF.